The rows below give T cell receptor beta chains drawn from one sample of a study of vaccination effects on CD4 cells after COVID-19. Antigens of these TCRs are unknown. TCRdb's copy holds only in-frame clones and misses some; the assay was immunoSEQ multiplex PCR. The sample gives 50,000 to 75,000 clones, under 85% of which show up once; 20% to 25% is in the top ten. Source: CD4+ T cells from PBMCs cultured without peptide, taken before COVID-19 vaccination. All receptors come from a human donor who had a prior SARS-CoV-2 infection. Both conserved end residues are part of each CDR3. Fields, in order: V gene, clone size, D gene, J gene, CDR3 DNA, CDR3 protein. D genes are given only for firm matches. Size values are once, few and many counts, or a class for expanded clones, and some rows have none.

TRBV11-3,many,-,TRBJ2-1,TGTGCCAGCAGCTTAGAGGAATACAATGAGCAGTTCTTC,CASSLEEYNEQFF
TRBV5-1,-,-,TRBJ2-1,TGCGCCAGCAGCGCCGGAACACGCGGCAATGAGCAGTTCTTC,CASSAGTRGNEQFF
TRBV15,-,TRBD2,TRBJ2-1,TGTGCCACCAGCGGACTACTAGCGGGGCTATACAATGAGCAGTTCTTC,CATSGLLAGLYNEQFF
TRBV7-6,-,-,TRBJ2-2,TGTGCCAGCAGCTTAGCGGTTCGAAGCACCGGGGAGCTGTTTTTT,CASSLAVRSTGELFF
TRBV6-5,-,-,TRBJ2-7,TGTGCCAGCAGTAACTCCGGGACAACGTACGAGCAGTACTTC,CASSNSGTTYEQYF
TRBV14,-,-,TRBJ2-3,TGTGCCAGCACTCTACCCTATACAATTGGGCACGGGGAGACAGATACGCAGTATTTT,CASTLPYTIGHGETDTQYF
TRBV5-1,-,-,TRBJ1-1,TGCGCCAGCAGCTTGTCACAAACATACACTGAAGCTTTCTTT,CASSLSQTYTEAFF
TRBV7-9,-,-,TRBJ2-1,TGTGCCAGCAGCTCAAAGCTGGGGTTCTCCCCTATGGAGCAGTTCTTC,CASSSKLGFSPMEQFF
TRBV7-3,-,TRBD1,TRBJ2-5,TGTGCCAGCAGCCCGTCAGGGGGCGGGTGGGAGACCCAGTACTTC,CASSPSGGGWETQYF
TRBV5-1,-,-,TRBJ1-6,TGCGCCAGCAGCTTACAAACAGGGAGTTATTCACCCCTCCACTTT,CASSLQTGSYSPLHF
TRBV10-3,-,TRBD1,TRBJ2-7,TGTGCCATCTCAAAAACAGGGGGTCGCGACCGCGAGCAGTACTTC,CAISKTGGRDREQYF
TRBV18,-,-,TRBJ1-2,TGTGCCAGCTCATCAACAGGGACCGATGGCTACACCTTC,CASSSTGTDGYTF
TRBV7-9,once,TRBD1,TRBJ1-6,TGTGCCAGCAGCTTTCGACAGGGATCGGATTCACCCCTCCACTTT,CASSFRQGSDSPLHF
TRBV3-1/TRBV3-2,-,-,TRBJ2-5,TGTGCCAGCAGCCAAAACCTACAAGAGACCCAGTACTTC,CASSQNLQETQYF
TRBV29-1,-,-,TRBJ2-1,TGCAGCAGCCTGACTAGGGGTTACAATGAGCAGTTCTTC,CSSLTRGYNEQFF
TRBV5-4,-,-,TRBJ2-7,TGTGCCAGCAGCCCGTGGTCCAACAGGGACGAGCAGTACTTC,CASSPWSNRDEQYF
TRBV7-2,-,-,TRBJ1-6,TGTGCCAGCAGCTTAGCGGGTTTAGGTTCACCCCTCCACTTT,CASSLAGLGSPLHF
TRBV4-3,-,TRBD2,TRBJ2-3,TGCGCCAGCAGCCAAGTCCCTCTAGCGGGTTGGGGCACAGATACGCAGTATTTT,CASSQVPLAGWGTDTQYF
TRBV25-1,-,-,TRBJ2-1,TGTGCCAGCAGTGAAGTAGACGGGGTGCGTGAGCAGTTCTTC,CASSEVDGVREQFF
TRBV2,once,-,TRBJ2-7,TGTGCCAGCAGTGAGTACTACGAGCAGTACTTC,CASSEYYEQYF
TRBV2,-,-,TRBJ2-1,TGTGCCAGCAATGCGCTCGGGGGTTGGACTAAGAATGAGCAGTTCTTC,CASNALGGWTKNEQFF
TRBV19,-,-,TRBJ1-2,TGTGCCAGTAGTATACAGAACTATGGCTACACCTTC,CASSIQNYGYTF
TRBV3-1/TRBV3-2,-,TRBD2,TRBJ2-3,TGTGCCAGCAGCCCCTCTAGCGGGACGCAGTATTTT,CASSPSSGTQYF
TRBV15,-,-,TRBJ2-1,TGTGCCACCAGCAGAGAGGGGCGGATAGACAATGAGCAGTTCTTC,CATSREGRIDNEQFF